What follows are 24 T cell receptor beta chains derived from one specimen sequenced in a study of T cells after yellow fever vaccination. TCRdb re-derived calls from the 5' RACE reads in MiXCR, one entry per CDR3 protein. This table has 250,000 or so distinct CDR3 sequences, 6% to 8% appearing once. The material was CD4+ T cells sorted from PBMCs, obtained on the day of the yellow fever booster vaccination. These receptor sequences come from a young man who received the YFV17D yellow fever vaccine.

The genes are TRBV20-1 and TRBJ1-4; 9 bases match TRBD1. V shed 5 bases and J 8 bases; nucleotides not matched to a gene: 9. CDR1 is DFQATT, CDR2 SNEGSKA, per germline (reference sequence). CDR3 length: 14 amino acids. The CDR3 spells CSAVGQGSTEKLFF. The CDR3 DNA sequence: TGCAGTGCTGTCGGACAGGGGTCTACCGAAAAACTGTTTTTT.

This clonotype was found many times. The rearrangement uses TRBV11-2 and TRBJ2-7; 7 nucleotides align to TRBD1. The length of the CDR3 is 18 residues. Germline loops: CDR1 SGHAT, CDR2 FQNNGV. The trim removed 5 bases at V and 0 bases at J, leaving 16 bases unmatched. The CDR3: CASSPEGADRGGSYEQYF. In DNA form, the CDR3 reads TGTGCCAGCAGCCCAGAGGGGGCGGACCGAGGTGGCTCCTACGAGCAGTACTTC.

Concerning this clonotype itself: Mismatch with germline at one junction end may stem from a read error. The CDR3 bases are TGTGCCAGCAGCCCCAACAGGGCTGTGAATACTGAAGCTTTCTTT. Protein product: CASSPNRAVNTEAFF. The chain employs TRBV5-4 and TRBJ1-1, with D possibly matching TRBD1 (6 bases). Germline V gene sequence: CDR1 SGHNT, CDR2 YYREEE (reference sequence). This CDR3 is built from 15 residues.

The chain uses TRBV29-1 and TRBJ2-3; a weak D match, TRBD2 (5 bases). The CDR3 totals 12 residues. CDR1 is SQVTM, CDR2 ANQGSEA, per germline. V was clipped by 7 bases and J by 6 bases, with 14 bases between them. The CDR3 DNA reads TGCAGCGCCGAGGGTATGGGCGATACGCAGTATTTT. Translation gives CSAEGMGDTQYF.

This clonotype has at least ten counts. V and J are TRBV20-1 and TRBJ2-1, with D perhaps matching TRBD1 or TRBD2 (7 bases each). The germline V gene has CDR1 DFQATT and CDR2 SNEGSKA (reference sequence). This CDR3 spans 13 amino acids. Here the CDR3 reads CSAWDYRGNEQFF. The CDR3, as DNA: TGCAGCGCGTGGGACTACAGGGGAAATGAGCAGTTCTTC.

This clonotype is a singleton in its sample. A read error may be the cause here, since a much bigger clone is one base away. The rearrangement links TRBV7-2 to TRBJ2-5; D may be TRBD2 (5 bases). CDR1 is SGHTA and CDR2 is FQGNSA in the germline V gene. The V gene lost 5 bases and the J gene lost 5 bases, with 12 bases spanning the gap. This CDR3 is built from 13 residues. For the CDR3, the DNA is TGTGCCAGCAGCGTGGAGCGGCACGAGACCCAGTACTTC. It specifies CASSVERHETQYF.

This clonotype was counted a few times. V gene TRBV20-1 combines with J gene TRBJ1-1, with 12 bases that match TRBD1. Germline V CDR1 and CDR2: DFQATT, SNEGSKA (reference sequence). The CDR3 totals 15 residues. V lost 1 base and J lost 5; bases outside the gene matches: 5. The CDR3 nucleotides are TGCAGTGCTAGAGGGGGGACAGGGGGCAGTACTGAAGCTTTCTTT. It codes for CSARGGTGGSTEAFF.

The chain carries TRBV29-1 and TRBJ1-2, with TRBD1 as a possible D gene (5 bases). The CDR3 spans 12 residues. Germline assignment: CDR1 SQVTM and CDR2 ANQGSEA. Trimming shortened V by 2 bases and J by 7 bases, and 11 bases separated the two germline ends. The CDR3 reads CSVEQGPTGYTF. CDR3 bases: TGCAGCGTTGAACAGGGACCAACTGGCTACACCTTC.

This clonotype was observed at least ten times. The chain links TRBV20-1 to TRBJ2-7; D assignment may be TRBD1 or TRBD2 (5 bases each). Germline CDR1 DFQATT, CDR2 SNEGSKA (reference sequence). The CDR3 spans 13 residues. The ends were cut back, 5 bases at V and 7 bases at J, with 18 bases in the middle. CDR3 protein: CSALFAPWGEQYF. CDR3 in DNA: TGCAGTGCTCTATTTGCCCCATGGGGGGAGCAGTACTTC.

This clonotype was seen only a few times. The chain combines TRBV3-1 with TRBJ1-2; D might be TRBD1 (5 bases). The V end lost 3 bases, the J end lost 2 bases, and 13 bases lay between the germline ends. Germline V gene sequence: CDR1 LGHDT, CDR2 YNNKEL (reference sequence). The CDR3 totals 15 residues. CDR3 sequence: CASSQAGRANYGYTF. DNA of the CDR3: TGTGCCAGCAGCCAGGCAGGGAGGGCGAACTATGGCTACACCTTC.

The DNA for the CDR3 is TGCGCCAGCAGCTTGTCTAGGGGAGTCGAGCAGTACTTC. It yields the protein CASSLSRGVEQYF. The chain uses TRBV5-1 and TRBJ2-7, with D possibly called TRBD1 or TRBD2 (5 bases each). V was shortened by 1 base and J by 6 bases, with 11 bases between the two germline ends. The CDR3 is 13 amino acids. Germline CDR1 is SGHRS and CDR2 is YFSETQ.

This clonotype was seen a handful of times. This chain links TRBV7-2 with TRBJ1-2; D uncertain. The germline CDR1 and CDR2 sequences are SGHTA and FQGNSA. This CDR3 spans 11 amino acids. Trimming shortened V by 5 bases and J by 8 bases, and 9 bases separated the two germline ends. CDR3 nucleotides: TGTGCCAGCAGCCCCCTTGGAGGCTACACCTTC. Translation: CASSPLGGYTF.

This clonotype was counted a few times. This chain uses TRBV19 with TRBJ2-1, with 11 bases matching TRBD2. This CDR3 has 14 residues. Germline V gene lookup returns CDR1 LNHDA and CDR2 SQIVND (reference sequence). Germline trimming cut 2 bases from V and 8 bases from J; bases unmatched to any gene: 2. The CDR3 region is CASSIQLAGDEQFF. The CDR3 DNA sequence: TGTGCCAGTAGTATACAACTAGCGGGAGATGAGCAGTTCTTC.

This clonotype was found a few times. The chain couples TRBV7-2 to TRBJ2-7; TRBD2 aligns across 12 bases. The CDR3 runs 15 residues. CDR1 and CDR2 (germline): SGHTA, FQGNSA. V trimming: 6 bases; J trimming: 6 bases; junction bases outside the gene matches: 9. This CDR3 reads CASRLEGLAGTEQYF. The CDR3 DNA follows: TGTGCCAGCAGGCTCGAAGGACTAGCGGGAACCGAGCAGTACTTC.

This clonotype turned up a few times. The V and J genes are TRBV12-3 or TRBV12-4 and TRBJ1-5, with D perhaps TRBD1 (5 bases). The CDR3 is 13 amino acids. Trimming took off 7 bases at V and 6 bases at J, with 13 bases between the two ends. CDR3 nucleotides: TGTGCCAGCAAAGAGGGGTTGAGTCAGCCCCAGCATTTT. Translated: CASKEGLSQPQHF.

The chain uses TRBV7-2 and TRBJ1-4, with D perhaps TRBD1 (5 bases). Trimming cost V 5 bases and J 3 bases, with 13 bases left between them. Germline values: CDR1 SGHTA, CDR2 FQGNSA. The CDR3 loop spans 15 amino acids. The CDR3 coding sequence is TGTGCCAGCAGCCAACCGGGACGGCCTAATGAAAAACTGTTTTTT. Protein: CASSQPGRPNEKLFF.

This clonotype was counted between two and nine times. J is TRBJ2-4 and V is TRBV20-1, with D uncertain. CDR1 is DFQATT and CDR2 is SNEGSKA in the germline V gene (reference sequence). The CDR3 totals 13 residues. The V gene lost 7 bases and the J gene lost 4 bases, with 14 bases spanning the gap. The CDR3 bases are TGCAGTGGGGTCAGCACGGATAAAAACATTCAGTACTTC. Its protein is CSGVSTDKNIQYF.

This clonotype has only a few counts. V and J are TRBV25-1 and TRBJ1-2; D not certain. The CDR3 has 13 residues. Trimming took off 2 bases at V and 5 bases at J, with 9 bases between the two ends. Germline values: CDR1 MGHDK, CDR2 SYGVNS. DNA for the CDR3: TGTGCCAGCAGTGAAACGTTTAGATATGGCTACACCTTC. It translates to CASSETFRYGYTF.

The chain employs TRBV6-1 and TRBJ1-3; weak D call: TRBD1 (6 bases). CDR3 length equals 13 residues. The germline CDR1 and CDR2 sequences are MNHNS and SASEGT. The V end was cut by 8 bases, the J end by 3 bases, with 11 bases between. The CDR3 DNA follows: TGTGCCAGCCTTAACAGGGTTGGAAACACCATATATTTT. Translating it yields CASLNRVGNTIYF.

This clonotype was seen a handful of times. The gene calls are TRBV12-3 or TRBV12-4 and TRBJ2-2; 8 bases are shared with TRBD1. V was clipped by 1 base and J by 3 bases; unmatched bases: 1. The CDR3 consists of 15 residues. CDR3 region: CASSLGQGYTGELFF. CDR3 DNA: TGTGCCAGCAGTTTAGGACAGGGGTACACCGGGGAGCTGTTTTTT.

This clonotype was seen a handful of times. The CDR3 protein is CASSLVQHTGELFF. The DNA of the CDR3 is TGTGCCAGCAGCTTGGTACAGCACACCGGGGAGCTGTTTTTT. This chain uses TRBV5-4 with TRBJ2-2; D gene uncertain. The ends were cut back, 0 bases at V and 3 bases at J, with 6 bases in the middle. The CDR3 totals 14 residues. Germline V gene sequence: CDR1 SGHNT, CDR2 YYREEE (reference sequence).

The CDR3 here is CASSLGTTDTYEQYF. CDR3 coding DNA: TGCGCCAGCAGCCTAGGGACTACCGATACCTACGAGCAGTACTTC. The chain employs TRBV4-3 and TRBJ2-7, with 7 bases matching TRBD2. CDR3 length equals 15 residues. V shed 4 bases and J 2 bases; nucleotides not matched to a gene: 8. Germline V gene lookup returns CDR1 LGHNA and CDR2 YSLEER.

This clonotype has only a few counts. The chain uses TRBV7-6 and TRBJ1-1; 11 nucleotides match TRBD1. The germline V gene has CDR1 SGHVS and CDR2 FNYEAQ. The CDR3 totals 15 residues. V was clipped by 3 bases and J by 4 bases; unmatched bases: 4. CDR3 sequence: CASSLGTGGSTEAFF. Here the CDR3 DNA reads TGTGCCAGCAGCTTGGGGACAGGGGGTAGCACTGAAGCTTTCTTT.

This clonotype turned up a few times. J is TRBJ1-3 and V is TRBV5-1; D call uncertain. Germline CDR1 and CDR2: SGHRS and YFSETQ. V lost 0 bases, J lost 4 bases, and 5 bases lay in between. This CDR3 comprises 13 residues. The CDR3 reads CASSLAGGNTIYF. CDR3 sequence (DNA): TGCGCCAGCAGCTTGGCCGGAGGAAACACCATATATTTT.